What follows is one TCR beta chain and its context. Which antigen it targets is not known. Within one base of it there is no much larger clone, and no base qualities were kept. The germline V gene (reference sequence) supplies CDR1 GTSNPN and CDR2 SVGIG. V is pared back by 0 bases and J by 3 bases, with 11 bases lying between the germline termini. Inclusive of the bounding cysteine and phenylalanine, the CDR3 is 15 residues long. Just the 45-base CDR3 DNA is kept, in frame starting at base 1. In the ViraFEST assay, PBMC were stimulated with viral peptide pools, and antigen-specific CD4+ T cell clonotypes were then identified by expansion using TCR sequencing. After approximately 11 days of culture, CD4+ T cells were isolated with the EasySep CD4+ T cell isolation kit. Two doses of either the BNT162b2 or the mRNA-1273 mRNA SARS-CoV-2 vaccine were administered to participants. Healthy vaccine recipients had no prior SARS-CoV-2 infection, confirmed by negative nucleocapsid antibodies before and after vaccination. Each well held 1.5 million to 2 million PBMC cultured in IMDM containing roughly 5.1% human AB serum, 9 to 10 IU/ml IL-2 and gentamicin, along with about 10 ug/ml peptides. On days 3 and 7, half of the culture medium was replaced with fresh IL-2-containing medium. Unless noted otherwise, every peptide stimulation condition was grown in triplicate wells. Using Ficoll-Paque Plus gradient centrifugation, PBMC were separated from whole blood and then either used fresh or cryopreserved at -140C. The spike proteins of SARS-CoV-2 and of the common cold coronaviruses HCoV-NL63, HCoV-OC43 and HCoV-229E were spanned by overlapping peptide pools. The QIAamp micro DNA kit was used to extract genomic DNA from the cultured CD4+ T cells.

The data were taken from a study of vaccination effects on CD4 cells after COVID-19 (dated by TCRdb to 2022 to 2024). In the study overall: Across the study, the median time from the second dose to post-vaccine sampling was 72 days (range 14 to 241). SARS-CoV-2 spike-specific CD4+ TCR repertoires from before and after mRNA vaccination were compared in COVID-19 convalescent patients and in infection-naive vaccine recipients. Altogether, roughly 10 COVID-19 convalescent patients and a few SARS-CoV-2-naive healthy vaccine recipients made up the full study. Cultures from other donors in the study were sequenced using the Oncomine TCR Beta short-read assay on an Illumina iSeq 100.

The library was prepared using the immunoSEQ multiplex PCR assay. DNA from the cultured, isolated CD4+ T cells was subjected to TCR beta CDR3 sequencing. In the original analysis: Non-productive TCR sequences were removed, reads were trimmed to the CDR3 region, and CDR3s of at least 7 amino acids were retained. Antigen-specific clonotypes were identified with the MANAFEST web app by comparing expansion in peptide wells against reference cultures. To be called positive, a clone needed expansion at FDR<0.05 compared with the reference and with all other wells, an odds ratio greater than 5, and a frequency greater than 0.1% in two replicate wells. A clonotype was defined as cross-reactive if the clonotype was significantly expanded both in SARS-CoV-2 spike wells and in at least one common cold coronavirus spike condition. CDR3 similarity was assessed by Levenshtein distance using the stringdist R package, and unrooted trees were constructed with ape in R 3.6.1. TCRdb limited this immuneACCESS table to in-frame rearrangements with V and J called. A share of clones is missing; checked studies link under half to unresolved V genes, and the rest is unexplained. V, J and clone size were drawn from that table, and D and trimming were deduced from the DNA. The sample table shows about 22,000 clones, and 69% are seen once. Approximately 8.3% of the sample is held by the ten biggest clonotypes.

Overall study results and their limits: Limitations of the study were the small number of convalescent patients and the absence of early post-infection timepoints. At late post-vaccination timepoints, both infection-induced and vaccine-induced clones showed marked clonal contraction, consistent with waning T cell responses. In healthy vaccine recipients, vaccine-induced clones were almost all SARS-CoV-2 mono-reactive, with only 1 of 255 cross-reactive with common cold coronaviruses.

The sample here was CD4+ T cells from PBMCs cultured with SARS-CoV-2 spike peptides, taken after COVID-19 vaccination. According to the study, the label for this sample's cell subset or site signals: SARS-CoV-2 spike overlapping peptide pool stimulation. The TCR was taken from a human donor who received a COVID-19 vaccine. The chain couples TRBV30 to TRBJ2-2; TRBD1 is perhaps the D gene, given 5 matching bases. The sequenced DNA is TGTGCCTGGAGTGTGCAGGGTATGGACACCGGGGAGCTGTTTTTT. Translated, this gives CAWSVQGMDTGELFF. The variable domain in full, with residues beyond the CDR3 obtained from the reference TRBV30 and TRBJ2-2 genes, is SQTIHQWPATLVQPVGSPLSLECTVEGTSNPNLYWYRQAAGRGLQLLFYSVGIGQISSEVPQNLSASRPQDRQFILSSKKLLLSDSGFYLCAWSVQGMDTGELFFGEGSRLTVL.